Sequencing of this T cell receptor beta chain was carried out in a study of control samples from healthy donors and cancer patients. With 0 bases removed from V and 5 bases from J, the gap between germline ends came to 8 bases. Germline CDR1 reads SGHNT; CDR2 reads YYREEE (reference sequence). The CDR3 is 14 amino acids. Data came from immunoSEQ multiplex PCR; TCRdb stores just in-frame clones and leaves some out. The sample has around 71,000 clones, over 75% seen once. V gene TRBV5-4 combines with J gene TRBJ2-2; D uncertain. This TCR was sampled from a woman aged 45 to 65 with colorectal cancer. Sequencing used PBMCs. The CDR3 loop is CASSLGPLTGELFF. CDR3 DNA sequence: TGTGCCAGCAGCTTGGGGCCCCTGACCGGGGAGCTGTTTTTT.